The rows below give T cell receptor beta chains drawn from one sample of a study of beta chain features in type 1 diabetes. Assay: immunoSEQ multiplex PCR; the TCRdb copy retains only in-frame clones and omits some. The sample holds 900,000 or so clones, about a sixth seen once. The source material was naive CD4+ T cells from blood. Source of these receptors: a woman younger than 30 in good health. Each CDR3 is given with its conserved first and last residue. A D gene is named only where the DNA matches it firmly. Some rows mark clone size as missing; the rest say once, few, many or name a class of expanded clone.

d_gene: TRBD2; abundance: few; j_gene: TRBJ2-7; v_gene: TRBV28; CDR3aa: CASSGRATSGSWYEQYF; CDR3nt: TGTGCCAGCAGTGGCCGGGCGACTAGCGGGAGCTGGTACGAGCAGTACTTC
d_gene: NA; abundance: NA; j_gene: TRBJ2-3; v_gene: TRBV4-3; CDR3aa: CASSQDVAYGSSDTQYF; CDR3nt: TGCGCCAGCAGCCAAGATGTTGCTTACGGGAGCTCAGATACGCAGTATTTT
d_gene: NA; abundance: NA; j_gene: TRBJ2-7; v_gene: TRBV15; CDR3aa: CATRPGTSSSYEQYF; CDR3nt: TGTGCCACCAGGCCCGGGACTTCTAGCTCCTACGAGCAGTACTTC
d_gene: NA; abundance: NA; j_gene: TRBJ2-5; v_gene: TRBV6-1; CDR3aa: CASRREFQETQYF; CDR3nt: TGTGCCAGCAGGCGGGAATTTCAAGAGACCCAGTACTTC
d_gene: NA; abundance: NA; j_gene: TRBJ2-1; v_gene: TRBV21-1; CDR3aa: CASLEREGEQFF; CDR3nt: TGTGCCAGCCTTGAAAGGGAGGGTGAGCAGTTCTTC
d_gene: TRBD2; abundance: few; j_gene: TRBJ2-7; v_gene: TRBV15; CDR3aa: CATSRSRTSEAEQYF; CDR3nt: TGTGCCACCAGCAGATCTAGGACTAGCGAGGCCGAGCAGTACTTC
d_gene: NA; abundance: NA; j_gene: TRBJ1-1; v_gene: TRBV7-9; CDR3aa: CASANRGMNTEAFF; CDR3nt: TGTGCCAGCGCCAACCGGGGAATGAACACTGAAGCTTTCTTT
d_gene: TRBD1; abundance: few; j_gene: TRBJ1-5; v_gene: TRBV5-1; CDR3aa: CASRRDRGPKSQDQPQHF; CDR3nt: TGCGCCAGCCGCCGGGACAGGGGGCCGAAAAGCCAAGATCAGCCCCAGCATTTT
d_gene: NA; abundance: once; j_gene: TRBJ2-1; v_gene: TRBV7-9; CDR3aa: CASSLEYEQFF; CDR3nt: TGTGCCAGCAGCTTAGAATATGAGCAGTTCTTC
d_gene: NA; abundance: NA; j_gene: TRBJ1-5; v_gene: TRBV2; CDR3aa: CASMRAFNQPQHF; CDR3nt: TGTGCCAGCATGAGAGCCTTCAATCAGCCCCAGCATTTT
d_gene: NA; abundance: NA; j_gene: TRBJ1-4; v_gene: TRBV28; CDR3aa: CASSTPGQWVEKLFF; CDR3nt: TGTGCCAGCAGTACCCCGGGGCAGTGGGTTGAAAAACTGTTTTTT
d_gene: NA; abundance: many; j_gene: TRBJ2-1; v_gene: TRBV25-1; CDR3aa: CASSGYNEQFF; CDR3nt: TGTGCCAGCAGTGGATACAATGAGCAGTTCTTC
d_gene: TRBD1; abundance: few; j_gene: TRBJ1-2; v_gene: TRBV18; CDR3aa: CASSLGQGDYGYTF; CDR3nt: TGTGCCAGCTCACTCGGACAGGGAGATTATGGCTACACCTTC
d_gene: NA; abundance: few; j_gene: TRBJ2-7; v_gene: TRBV28; CDR3aa: CASNVVSYEQYF; CDR3nt: TGTGCCAGCAATGTGGTCTCCTACGAGCAGTACTTC
d_gene: TRBD2; abundance: NA; j_gene: TRBJ2-1; v_gene: TRBV5-1; CDR3aa: CASRPLGTRRNEQFF; CDR3nt: TGCGCCAGCAGACCTCTAGGGACTAGAAGGAATGAGCAGTTCTTC
d_gene: NA; abundance: few; j_gene: TRBJ2-5; v_gene: TRBV7-8; CDR3aa: CASSLNSVQETQYF; CDR3nt: TGTGCCAGCAGCTTAAATTCAGTCCAAGAGACCCAGTACTTC
d_gene: NA; abundance: few; j_gene: TRBJ1-2; v_gene: TRBV5-1; CDR3aa: CASSLESTRGYTF; CDR3nt: TGCGCCAGCAGCTTGGAATCCACGCGGGGCTACACCTTC
d_gene: TRBD2; abundance: NA; j_gene: TRBJ2-1; v_gene: TRBV11-1; CDR3aa: CASGGRALGEQFF; CDR3nt: TGTGCCAGCGGTGGGAGGGCCCTCGGTGAGCAGTTCTTC
d_gene: NA; abundance: NA; j_gene: TRBJ2-2; v_gene: TRBV6-6; CDR3aa: CASSYAGFNTGELFF; CDR3nt: TGTGCCAGCAGTTACGCAGGATTCAACACCGGGGAGCTGTTTTTT
d_gene: NA; abundance: few; j_gene: TRBJ2-7; v_gene: TRBV6-5; CDR3aa: CASRVLEPGSYEQYF; CDR3nt: TGTGCCAGCAGGGTACTGGAGCCGGGGTCCTACGAGCAGTACTTC
d_gene: NA; abundance: few; j_gene: TRBJ1-5; v_gene: TRBV28; CDR3aa: CASKSAVWQPQHF; CDR3nt: TGTGCCAGTAAATCAGCTGTCTGGCAGCCCCAGCATTTT
d_gene: TRBD2; abundance: few; j_gene: TRBJ2-3; v_gene: TRBV27; CDR3aa: CASSLTTSGNRGQYF; CDR3nt: TGTGCCAGCAGTTTGACGACTAGCGGGAATAGGGGGCAGTATTTT
d_gene: NA; abundance: few; j_gene: TRBJ2-1; v_gene: TRBV2; CDR3aa: CASSGVGRSGEQFF; CDR3nt: TGTGCCAGCAGCGGGGTGGGGAGGTCAGGTGAGCAGTTCTTC
d_gene: NA; abundance: few; j_gene: TRBJ1-1; v_gene: TRBV7-2; CDR3aa: CASSLDRNTEAFF; CDR3nt: TGTGCCAGCAGCTTAGACAGAAACACTGAAGCTTTCTTT
d_gene: TRBD1; abundance: few; j_gene: TRBJ2-3; v_gene: TRBV4-1; CDR3aa: CAARDRSTDTQYF; CDR3nt: TGCGCCGCCCGGGACAGGAGCACAGATACGCAGTATTTT
d_gene: TRBD1; abundance: NA; j_gene: TRBJ1-2; v_gene: TRBV6-6; CDR3aa: CASRPGGEYGYTF; CDR3nt: TGTGCCAGCAGACCAGGGGGAGAGTATGGCTACACCTTC
d_gene: TRBD1; abundance: NA; j_gene: TRBJ2-7; v_gene: TRBV28; CDR3aa: CASVSGTAGGQYF; CDR3nt: TGTGCCAGTGTCTCTGGGACAGCCGGAGGGCAGTACTTC
d_gene: TRBD1; abundance: few; j_gene: TRBJ1-3; v_gene: TRBV5-5; CDR3aa: CASSPNRGLGNTIYF; CDR3nt: TGTGCCAGCAGCCCGAACAGGGGATTGGGAAACACCATATATTTT
d_gene: TRBD2; abundance: NA; j_gene: TRBJ2-1; v_gene: TRBV5-1; CDR3aa: CASSLVGLAGESWNEQFF; CDR3nt: TGCGCCAGCAGCTTGGTCGGGCTAGCGGGAGAATCCTGGAATGAGCAGTTCTTC
d_gene: TRBD2; abundance: NA; j_gene: TRBJ2-2; v_gene: TRBV9; CDR3aa: CASSPGISGRASGELFF; CDR3nt: TGTGCCAGCAGCCCCGGTATTAGCGGGAGGGCCTCCGGGGAGCTGTTTTTT
d_gene: NA; abundance: few; j_gene: TRBJ2-2; v_gene: TRBV7-2; CDR3aa: CASSLRLEYGELFF; CDR3nt: TGTGCCAGCAGCTTACGACTAGAGTACGGGGAGCTGTTTTTT
d_gene: NA; abundance: few; j_gene: TRBJ1-5; v_gene: TRBV10-3; CDR3aa: CAISETDNQPQHF; CDR3nt: TGTGCCATCAGTGAGACAGACAATCAGCCCCAGCATTTT
d_gene: TRBD1; abundance: NA; j_gene: TRBJ1-2; v_gene: TRBV23-1; CDR3aa: CASSQSPRDRMYGYTF; CDR3nt: TGCGCCAGCAGTCAATCGCCCCGGGACAGGATGTATGGCTACACCTTC
d_gene: NA; abundance: few; j_gene: TRBJ2-7; v_gene: TRBV7-9; CDR3aa: CASSPRAVARGEQYF; CDR3nt: TGTGCCAGCAGCCCCAGGGCCGTGGCACGAGGGGAGCAGTACTTC
d_gene: TRBD1; abundance: NA; j_gene: TRBJ2-7; v_gene: TRBV5-1; CDR3aa: CASSWTLGTGGFEQYF; CDR3nt: TGCGCCAGCAGCTGGACACTAGGGACAGGGGGCTTCGAGCAGTACTTC
d_gene: NA; abundance: few; j_gene: TRBJ2-1; v_gene: TRBV28; CDR3aa: CATYGFLGYNEQFF; CDR3nt: TGTGCCACCTACGGTTTTTTGGGCTACAATGAGCAGTTCTTC
d_gene: TRBD2; abundance: NA; j_gene: TRBJ2-3; v_gene: TRBV5-1; CDR3aa: CASSTLAGPGGTQYF; CDR3nt: TGCGCCAGCAGCACGCTAGCGGGTCCGGGAGGTACGCAGTATTTT
d_gene: NA; abundance: NA; j_gene: TRBJ2-1; v_gene: TRBV7-9; CDR3aa: CASSITSWGEEQFF; CDR3nt: TGTGCCAGCAGCATTACCTCGTGGGGTGAGGAGCAGTTCTTC
d_gene: NA; abundance: few; j_gene: TRBJ2-1; v_gene: TRBV5-1; CDR3aa: CASSLEMYEQFF; CDR3nt: TGCGCCAGCAGCTTGGAAATGTATGAGCAGTTCTTC
d_gene: NA; abundance: few; j_gene: TRBJ2-4; v_gene: TRBV2; CDR3aa: CASKRLGKNIQYF; CDR3nt: TGTGCCAGCAAGCGGCTGGGCAAAAACATTCAGTACTTC
d_gene: TRBD1; abundance: NA; j_gene: TRBJ1-5; v_gene: TRBV7-8; CDR3aa: CASSLVQGWNQPQHF; CDR3nt: TGTGCCAGCAGCTTAGTACAGGGGTGGAATCAGCCCCAGCATTTT
d_gene: TRBD1; abundance: NA; j_gene: TRBJ2-7; v_gene: TRBV5-1; CDR3aa: CASSTDRVSYEQYF; CDR3nt: TGCGCCAGCAGCACGGACAGGGTTAGCTACGAGCAGTACTTC
d_gene: NA; abundance: NA; j_gene: TRBJ2-5; v_gene: TRBV2; CDR3aa: CASSLLSGTETQYF; CDR3nt: TGTGCCAGCAGCCTGCTTTCGGGGACAGAGACCCAGTACTTC
d_gene: TRBD1; abundance: NA; j_gene: TRBJ2-5; v_gene: TRBV18; CDR3aa: CASSLRTGQETQYF; CDR3nt: TGTGCCAGCTCACTTCGGACAGGGCAAGAGACCCAGTACTTC
d_gene: NA; abundance: NA; j_gene: TRBJ2-7; v_gene: TRBV18; CDR3aa: CASSTRGPNEQYF; CDR3nt: TGTGCCAGCTCCACCAGAGGACCCAACGAGCAGTACTTC
d_gene: TRBD2; abundance: NA; j_gene: TRBJ2-1; v_gene: TRBV4-3; CDR3aa: CASSQEVAGANEQFF; CDR3nt: TGCGCCAGCAGCCAAGAGGTAGCGGGAGCCAATGAGCAGTTCTTC
d_gene: NA; abundance: NA; j_gene: TRBJ2-7; v_gene: TRBV10-3; CDR3aa: CAISTRDEQYF; CDR3nt: TGTGCCATCTCCACTCGGGACGAGCAGTACTTC
d_gene: TRBD1; abundance: NA; j_gene: TRBJ2-1; v_gene: TRBV4-3; CDR3aa: CASSQDGQGAVEQFF; CDR3nt: TGCGCCAGCAGCCAAGATGGGCAGGGGGCGGTTGAGCAGTTCTTC